These 13 T cell receptor beta chains share one sample of origin, sequenced in a study of T cell responses to AZD1222 COVID-19 vaccine. The method was immunoSEQ multiplex PCR; TCRdb's version includes in-frame clones alone and lacks a portion of them. The data contain 130,000 to 150,000 clones, about nine tenths of them singletons. The sample in question was peripheral blood, obtained on day 0 of AZD1222 vaccination. Source of these receptors: an adult in good health.

The J gene is TRBJ2-2, the V gene TRBV6-2 or TRBV6-3; a possible D gene is TRBD2 (5 bases). Germline CDR1 and CDR2: MNHEY and SVGEGT. The V end was cut by 6 bases, the J end by 5 bases, with 16 bases between. The CDR3 covers 15 residues. This CDR3 is CASSPTDRETGELFF. CDR3 sequence (DNA): TGTGCCAGCAGCCCGACTGATAGGGAGACCGGGGAGCTGTTTTTT.

This clone was observed once. The chain recombines TRBV18 with TRBJ2-2, with 14 bases aligning to TRBD2. J gave up 3 bases and V 1 base, and 13 bases lay outside the gene matches. This CDR3 contains 21 residues. Looked up from germline, CDR1 is KGHSH and CDR2 is LQKENI. This chain's CDR3 is CASSPRNLGTSGSWDTGELFF. The CDR3 DNA follows: TGTGCCAGCTCACCACGAAATCTTGGGACTAGCGGGAGTTGGGACACCGGGGAGCTGTTTTTT.

V usage is TRBV6-1 and J usage is TRBJ2-3, with 7 bases matching TRBD2. The germline gives CDR1 MNHNS, CDR2 SASEGT. CDR3 length: 14 residues. Trimming took 7 bases from V and 2 from J; bases not matched to a gene: 6. The CDR3 DNA is TGTGCCAGCATATCTAGCGGCTACACAGATACGCAGTATTTT. It yields the protein CASISSGYTDTQYF.

The CDR3: CAISEPPPGRNEQFF. In nucleotides, the CDR3 is TGTGCCATCAGTGAGCCGCCGCCCGGGCGTAATGAGCAGTTCTTC. The chain joins TRBV10-3 to TRBJ2-1; no definite D call. The germline V gene encodes CDR1 ENHRY and CDR2 SYGVKD. The CDR3 covers 15 residues. V lost 2 bases and J lost 7, with 15 bases in between.

This clone was counted once. The V gene is TRBV19, the J gene TRBJ2-7, with 7 nucleotides matching TRBD2. Trimming removed 6 bases from V and 2 bases from J; junction bases left unmatched: 7. Germline V lookup: CDR1 LNHDA, CDR2 SQIVND (reference sequence). This CDR3 region has 14 residues. The CDR3 region has the DNA TGTGCCAGTAGAGTGACGGGAGGAACCTACGAGCAGTACTTC. This codes for CASRVTGGTYEQYF.

This chain connects TRBV19 to TRBJ1-6, with D maybe TRBD1 (6 bases). Germline-derived CDR1 and CDR2 are LNHDA and SQIVND (reference sequence). The CDR3 is 16 amino acids. V lost 5 bases and J 6 bases, leaving 17 bases between the germline ends. CDR3 nucleotides: TGTGCCAGTAGTGCGACGCGGACAGCCCTTAATTCACCCCTCCACTTT. Translation: CASSATRTALNSPLHF. The whole variable domain, filled in from reference TRBV19 and TRBJ1-6, reads DGGITQSPKYLFRKEGQNVTLSCEQNLNHDAMYWYRQDPGQGLRLIYYSQIVNDFQKGDIAEGYSVSREKKESFPLTVTSAQKNPTAFYLCASSATRTALNSPLHFGNGTRLTVT.

The rearrangement links TRBV12-5 to TRBJ1-1; D is undetermined. CDR1 and CDR2 from the germline V gene are LGHNT and FRNRAP. V was cut by 7 bases and J by 1 base, with 10 bases left in between. The CDR3 contains 13 residues. CDR3 DNA sequence: TGTGCTAGTGCCATCCCGGGGAACACTGAAGCTTTCTTT. This translates into CASAIPGNTEAFF.

This clone was recorded once. The V and J genes are TRBV6-5 and TRBJ2-3; 10 bases are shared with TRBD2. The trim removed 4 bases at V and 0 bases at J, leaving 4 bases unmatched. Germline V gives CDR1 MNHEY, CDR2 SVGAGI. The CDR3 contains 16 residues. Here the CDR3 reads CASSSGLAISTDTQYF. CDR3 sequence (DNA): TGTGCCAGCAGTTCGGGACTAGCGATCAGCACAGATACGCAGTATTTT.

This clone has just a few counts. This chain links TRBV2 with TRBJ1-1, with D possibly matching TRBD1 (5 bases). The germline CDR1 and CDR2 sequences are SNHLY and FYNNEI. CDR3 size: 17 residues. V was shortened by 6 bases and J by 1 base, with 21 bases between the two germline ends. CDR3 region: CASSPPSRGVSNTEAFF. In DNA form, the CDR3 reads TGTGCCAGCAGCCCCCCCTCCCGAGGGGTGTCGAACACTGAAGCTTTCTTT. The complete variable domain, with remaining parts taken from reference TRBV2 and TRBJ1-1, reads EPEVTQTPSHQVTQMGQEVILRCVPISNHLYFYWYRQILGQKVEFLVSFYNNEISEKSEIFDDQFSVERPDGSNFTLKIRSTKLEDSAMYFCASSPPSRGVSNTEAFFGQGTRLTVV.

The rearrangement uses TRBV5-1 and TRBJ1-2, with a weak D call TRBD1 (6 bases). Germline lookup yields CDR1 SGHRS and CDR2 YFSETQ. The CDR3 spans 14 residues. The germline V and J ends were trimmed by 5 bases and 6 bases, with 17 bases remaining between them. The CDR3 DNA sequence: TGCGCCAGCAGTCTCACAGGGATCTCTAATGGCTACACCTTC. Protein product: CASSLTGISNGYTF.

This sequence joins TRBV11-2 and TRBJ2-7; tentatively, D is TRBD2 (5 bases). V lost 5 bases to trimming and J lost 6 bases, with 14 bases between them. Germline loops: CDR1 SGHAT, CDR2 FQNNGV. There are 13 residues in the CDR3. The CDR3 DNA follows: TGTGCCAGCAGCCTTATCTGGACTGGCGAGCAGTACTTC. This sequence encodes CASSLIWTGEQYF.

This clone showed up just a few times. V is TRBV9 and J is TRBJ1-1, with D perhaps matching TRBD1 (6 bases). The CDR3 spans 14 residues. Looked up from germline, CDR1 is SGDLS and CDR2 is YYNGEE. Trimming took off 0 bases at V and 5 bases at J, with 11 bases between the two ends. The CDR3 nucleotides are TGTGCCAGCAGCGTAGGCCAGGGGCGGACTGAAGCTTTCTTT. This sequence encodes CASSVGQGRTEAFF.

The rearrangement joins TRBV10-2 to TRBJ2-1; tentatively, D is TRBD1 or TRBD2 (5 bases each). V lost 11 bases, J lost 7 bases, and 18 bases lay in between. The CDR3 covers 13 residues. Germline V gene lookup returns CDR1 WSHSY and CDR2 SAAADI. The CDR3: CASRAGAGNEQFF. CDR3 nucleotides: TGCGCCTCACGGGCCGGGGCCGGTAATGAGCAGTTCTTC.